A selection of T cell receptor beta chains follows, all from one sample in a study of T cells after yellow fever vaccination. MiXCR, run by TCRdb on the 5' RACE reads, gives a single entry per CDR3 protein. The table includes 400,000 to 450,000 distinct CDR3 sequences, 15% to 20% detected once. Material: PBMCs, obtained before the yellow fever booster vaccination. The receptors were gathered from a man aged 18 to 30 who received the YFV17D yellow fever vaccine. The conserved cysteine and the conserved F or W are not part of the CDR3 here.

TRBV18	TRBJ1-5	ASSREGNQPQH
TRBV7-9	TRBJ2-1	ASSPRVAFYNEQF
TRBV27	TRBJ2-1	ASSRTRNEQF
TRBV20-1	TRBJ1-1	SANGLRQSNTEAF
TRBV7-2	TRBJ2-3	ASSLNPGQSTDTQY
TRBV20-1	TRBJ1-1	SAVQGALNTEAF
TRBV5-1	TRBJ1-2	ASSSAADAVYGYT
TRBV10-2	TRBJ1-1	ASNPWGGRTEAF
TRBV12-3/TRBV12-4	TRBJ1-2	ASSRNRGGNTNYGYT
TRBV5-1	TRBJ2-2	ASRRGTGELF
TRBV19	TRBJ2-2	ASRDHRGRTGELF
TRBV5-1	TRBJ1-2	ASSLAQGFDYGYT
TRBV9	TRBJ1-2	ASSARDSVGYT
TRBV6-5	TRBJ2-7	ASSSPTGKLYEQY
TRBV20-1	TRBJ1-4	SASPATGLNEKLF
TRBV4-2	TRBJ2-1	ASSPPGDRAYNEQF
TRBV7-3	TRBJ2-5	ASSLSPGQKETQY
TRBV3-1	TRBJ2-1	ASSQRASGGYNEQF
TRBV5-1	TRBJ1-3	ASSPFGGAGNTIY
TRBV29-1	TRBJ1-2	SVEEVVRSYT
TRBV20-1	TRBJ2-7	SAPTGAYEQY
TRBV6-5	TRBJ1-2	ASSYVPITNYGYT
TRBV28	TRBJ2-3	ASSQGSGGARY
TRBV6-5	TRBJ1-5	ATRQGGQPQH
TRBV7-2	TRBJ1-3	ASSPIKPGNTIY
TRBV5-6	TRBJ1-1	ASSTLTGVATEAF
TRBV14	TRBJ2-1	ASSHQYNEQF
TRBV7-9	TRBJ1-4	ASSRTLMMANEKLF
TRBV29-1	TRBJ2-2	SVGLPNTGELF
TRBV11-2	TRBJ1-1	ASSLRTKTEAF
TRBV5-1	TRBJ2-1	ASSSPGGGGDEQF
TRBV5-1	TRBJ1-1	ASSAELYAYEAF
TRBV5-1	TRBJ2-7	ASSSAGTPYEQY
TRBV20-1	TRBJ1-2	SCAHRGRPYGYT
TRBV4-1	TRBJ2-7	ASSPGPWSDNEQY
TRBV7-2	TRBJ1-5	ASSLVGGNTNQPQH
TRBV6-5	TRBJ2-5	ASSETSGGQETQY
TRBV5-1	TRBJ2-3	ASSASGRTDTQY
TRBV5-1	TRBJ2-1	ASSLGTGHANEQF
TRBV5-1	TRBJ1-1	ASSTDLTPTTEAF
TRBV29-1	TRBJ2-1	SVDPEGREGNEQF
TRBV20-1	TRBJ2-4	SARDLDRGYIQY
TRBV10-2	TRBJ2-1	ASSGVLAGENEQF
TRBV7-6	TRBJ2-1	ASSSIRAARNEQF
TRBV4-1	TRBJ1-3	ASSQTPPTGEFRNTIY
TRBV9	TRBJ2-5	ASSPRGGSETQY
TRBV6-6	TRBJ1-3	ASSGTGASSGNTIY
TRBV5-4	TRBJ2-4	ASSLDEPKNIQY